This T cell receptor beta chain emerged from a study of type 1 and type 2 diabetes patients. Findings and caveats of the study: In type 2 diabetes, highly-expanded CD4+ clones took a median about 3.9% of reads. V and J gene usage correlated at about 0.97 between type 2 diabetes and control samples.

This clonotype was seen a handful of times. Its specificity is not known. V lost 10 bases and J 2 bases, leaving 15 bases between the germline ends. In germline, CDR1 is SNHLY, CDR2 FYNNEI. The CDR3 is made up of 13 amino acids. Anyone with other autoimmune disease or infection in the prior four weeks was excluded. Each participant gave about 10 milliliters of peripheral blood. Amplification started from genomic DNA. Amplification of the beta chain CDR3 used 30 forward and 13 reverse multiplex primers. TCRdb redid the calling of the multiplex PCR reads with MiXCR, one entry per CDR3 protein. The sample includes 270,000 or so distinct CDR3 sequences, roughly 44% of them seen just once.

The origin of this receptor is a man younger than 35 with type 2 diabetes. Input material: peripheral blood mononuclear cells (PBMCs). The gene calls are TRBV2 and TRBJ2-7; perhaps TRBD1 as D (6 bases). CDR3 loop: CATRDISPYEQYF. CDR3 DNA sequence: TGTGCCACCCGGGACATCTCTCCCTACGAGCAGTACTTC.